The 15 T cell receptor beta chains below come from one sample, sequenced in a study of T cell repertoires in cytomegalovirus infection. One entry per CDR3 protein, called by TCRdb with MiXCR from the reads. The sample lists about 310,000 distinct CDR3 sequences, roughly 17% occurring once. Sequencing was done on a sample of PBMCs. The source of these receptors is a human donor in good health (CMV status not recorded). Some clones in this sample may be carry-over from other donors' samples.

This rearrangement joins TRBV10-3 to TRBJ1-5; D call uncertain. Germline V gives CDR1 ENHRY, CDR2 SYGVKD. The CDR3 sequence is 15 residues long. Trimming took 2 bases from V and 0 from J, leaving 8 bases between them. CDR3 region: CAISESWDSNQPQHF. The CDR3 region has the DNA TGTGCCATCAGTGAGAGTTGGGATAGCAATCAGCCCCAGCATTTT.

The chain has TRBV27 and TRBJ2-2; tentatively, D is TRBD2 (5 bases). Trimming pared 2 bases from V and 6 bases from J, leaving 13 bases between. From germline, CDR1 is MNHEY and CDR2 SMNVEV (reference sequence). The CDR3 contains 15 residues. CDR3 DNA sequence: TGTGCCAGCAGTTTAACCTTCGAGGGCCCCGGGGAGCTGTTTTTT. Translated: CASSLTFEGPGELFF.

This clonotype was detected only a few times. The chain has TRBV9 and TRBJ2-3; D not certain. The CDR3 is 13 amino acids. Trimming stripped 0 bases from V and 4 bases from J, with 6 bases between. Per germline, CDR1 SGDLS and CDR2 YYNGEE. The CDR3 region has the DNA TGTGCCAGCAGCGTAGACAGCTCAGATACGCAGTATTTT. Its translation: CASSVDSSDTQYF.

The V and J genes are TRBV20-1 and TRBJ2-5; TRBD2 aligns across 12 bases. Germline V gene sequence: CDR1 DFQATT, CDR2 SNEGSKA (reference sequence). The CDR3 is made up of 16 amino acids. V lost 3 bases and J lost 2; bases outside the gene matches: 7. The CDR3 protein is CSARARLAGEQETQYF. CDR3 sequence (DNA): TGCAGTGCTAGGGCACGACTAGCGGGGGAGCAAGAGACCCAGTACTTC.

A single count supports this clonotype. The chain recombines TRBV2 with TRBJ2-3; a possible D gene is TRBD1 (5 bases). The CDR3 is 14 residues long. Trimming took 4 bases from V and 6 from J, leaving 14 bases between them. Germline lookup yields CDR1 SNHLY and CDR2 FYNNEI. CDR3 protein: CASSVQGGLDTQYF. For the CDR3, the DNA is TGTGCCAGCAGTGTGCAGGGCGGTTTGGATACGCAGTATTTT.

In this sample, this clonotype turned up many times. This chain connects TRBV7-9 to TRBJ2-5; D is unresolved. The CDR3 runs 13 residues. CDR1 and CDR2 (germline): SEHNR, FQNEAQ (reference sequence). V lost 5 bases and J 5 bases, leaving 12 bases between the germline ends. The DNA for the CDR3 is TGTGCCAGCAGCACCAGTGCCAGGGAGACCCAGTACTTC. Protein: CASSTSARETQYF.

The rearrangement uses TRBV5-4 and TRBJ2-3; the D gene is possibly TRBD2 (6 bases). CDR1 is SGHNT and CDR2 is YYREEE in the germline V gene (reference sequence). There are 15 residues in the CDR3. Trimming removed 4 bases from V and 2 bases from J, with 14 bases in between. CDR3 DNA sequence: TGTGCCAGCAGCCCGACCGGGACTGCCACAGATACGCAGTATTTT. Translated: CASSPTGTATDTQYF.

The chain combines TRBV4-1 with TRBJ2-2, with 9 bases identical to TRBD2. V dropped 3 bases and J dropped 0; count of bases not matched to a gene: 14. The CDR3 contains 20 residues. The V gene's germline CDR1 is MGHRA and CDR2 YSYEKL. In DNA, the CDR3 is TGCGCCAGCAGCCAGGGGCTATTCGGGCTAGCGGGGCCGAACACCGGGGAGCTGTTTTTT. Its protein is CASSQGLFGLAGPNTGELFF.

This clonotype was counted between two and nine times. The chain joins TRBV6-1 to TRBJ2-7; a weak D match, TRBD1 (6 bases). The ends were cut back, 6 bases at V and 3 bases at J, with 18 bases in the middle. The CDR3 contains 15 residues. Germline V gene lookup returns CDR1 MNHNS and CDR2 SASEGT. As DNA, the CDR3 is TGTGCCAGCAGGGGGGCAGGACCACCCAACTACGAGCAGTACTTC. It encodes CASRGAGPPNYEQYF.

This clonotype has just a few counts. CDR3 DNA sequence: TGTGCCAGCAGACGGGGTCAGGCACCTAGCACAGATACGCAGTATTTT. Protein: CASRRGQAPSTDTQYF. The chain links TRBV6-6 to TRBJ2-3, with D maybe TRBD2 (5 bases). Germline assignment: CDR1 MNHNY and CDR2 SVGAGI (reference sequence). The V end lost 6 bases, the J end lost 0 bases, and 16 bases lay between the germline ends. The CDR3 has 16 residues.

This rearrangement joins TRBV24-1 to TRBJ2-3; 9 bases map to TRBD2. This CDR3 has 14 residues. With V trimmed by 2 bases and J by 4 bases, 0 bases remained unmatched. The germline V gene has CDR1 KGHDR and CDR2 SFDVKD. The CDR3 here is CATSDSSGADTQYF. The CDR3 coding sequence is TGTGCCACCAGTGATTCTAGCGGGGCAGATACGCAGTATTTT.

The V gene is TRBV10-3, the J gene TRBJ2-1; D ambiguous. Trimming cost V 6 bases and J 6 bases, with 12 bases left between them. The CDR3 has 13 amino acids. Germline V gene lookup returns CDR1 ENHRY and CDR2 SYGVKD. The CDR3 nucleotides are TGTGCCATCAGCCCCGTAGGATCCAATGAGCAGTTCTTC. It specifies CAISPVGSNEQFF.

This clonotype was counted ten times or more. One junction end disagrees with the germline gene, perhaps due to a read error. The gene calls are TRBV7-2 and TRBJ1-4, with 7 bases identical to TRBD1. The CDR3 runs to 14 residues. The germline V gene encodes CDR1 SGHTA and CDR2 FQGNSA. CDR3 bases: TGTGCCAGCCGCTTGGGACAGAGCAATGAAAAACTGTTTTTT. Protein: CASRLGQSNEKLFF.

This chain joins TRBV29-1 and TRBJ2-4, with a weak D call TRBD1 (6 bases). The CDR3 has 17 amino acids. Trimming removed 6 bases from V and 0 bases from J, with 21 bases in between. CDR1 is SQVTM, CDR2 ANQGSEA, per germline. The CDR3, as DNA: TGCAGCGTGAATACCCCAGACAGGTTTTTAGCCAAAAACATTCAGTACTTC. Translation gives CSVNTPDRFLAKNIQYF.

The sample holds a few counts of this clonotype. V usage is TRBV20-1 and J usage is TRBJ1-4; 7 nucleotides line up with TRBD1. The CDR3 runs to 14 residues. Germline CDR1 reads DFQATT; CDR2 reads SNEGSKA (reference sequence). J lost 0 bases, V lost 5 bases, and 3 bases had no gene match. This CDR3 is CSALDRATNEKLFF. The CDR3 DNA reads TGCAGTGCTCTCGACAGGGCAACTAATGAAAAACTGTTTTTT.